Shown below are 21 T cell receptor beta chains from a single sample sequenced in a study of blood T cell repertoires in COVID-19. Here immunoSEQ multiplex PCR was the method, and the copy in TCRdb shows in-frame clones only, minus some. The sample consists of approximately 20,000 clones, over 70% of them appearing once. Input material: peripheral blood. Source of these receptors: a man between 60 and 75 years old with active COVID-19.

V and J are TRBV6-5 and TRBJ2-3, with TRBD2 matching 7 bases. Unmatched junction bases numbered 11, after V lost 5 bases and J lost 6 bases. Germline V gives CDR1 MNHEY, CDR2 SVGAGI. The CDR3 runs to 15 residues. For the CDR3, the DNA is TGTGCCAGCAGTAAGAGCGGGGAGTATGGGGATACGCAGTATTTT. Its translation is CASSKSGEYGDTQYF.

The chain carries TRBV5-1 and TRBJ2-5; 12 nucleotides line up with TRBD2. The CDR3 extends over 15 amino acids. V trimming: 1 base; J trimming: 5 bases; junction bases outside the gene matches: 3. Germline V CDR1 and CDR2: SGHRS, YFSETQ. CDR3 DNA: TGCGCCAGCAGCTTGAAGACTAGCGGGAGTGAGACCCAGTACTTC. Protein sequence: CASSLKTSGSETQYF. Together with reference TRBV5-1 and TRBJ2-5, the CDR3 gives the full variable domain: KAGVTQTPRYLIKTRGQQVTLSCSPISGHRSVSWYQQTPGQGLQFLFEYFSETQRNKGNFPGRFSGRQFSNSRSEMNVSTLELGDSALYLCASSLKTSGSETQYFGPGTRLLVL.

The chain combines TRBV5-8 with TRBJ1-2; 7 nucleotides agree with TRBD1. Germline values: CDR1 SGHTS, CDR2 YDEGEE. The ends lost 0 bases at V and 1 base at J; junction bases unmatched: 3. This CDR3 spans 15 amino acids. Here the CDR3 reads CASSLAGQRNYGYTF. In DNA form, the CDR3 reads TGTGCCAGCAGCTTGGCGGGACAGCGTAACTATGGCTACACCTTC.

The V and J genes are TRBV28 and TRBJ2-3, with D perhaps matching TRBD2 (5 bases). The CDR3 totals 19 residues. Germline V gene sequence: CDR1 MDHEN, CDR2 SYDVKM. Trimming pared 2 bases from V and 2 bases from J, leaving 23 bases between. The CDR3 spells CASSLILRAGPRHTDTQYF. Written as DNA, the CDR3 is TGTGCCAGCAGTTTAATTCTGCGTGCGGGCCCAAGGCACACAGATACGCAGTATTTT. The full variable domain, in which reference TRBV28 and TRBJ2-3 provide the parts outside the CDR3, is DVKVTQSSRYLVKRTGEKVFLECVQDMDHENMFWYRQDPGLGLRLIYFSYDVKMKEKGDIPEGYSVSREKKERFSLILESASTNQTSMYLCASSLILRAGPRHTDTQYFGPGTRLTVL.

The chain links TRBV28 to TRBJ2-2; a possible D gene is TRBD2 (7 bases). Germline CDR1 and CDR2: MDHEN and SYDVKM. Trimming took off 8 bases at V and 3 bases at J, with 19 bases between the two ends. The CDR3 consists of 16 residues. DNA of the CDR3: TGTGCCAGCGATACCCCTGGGGGGGCGGACACCGGGGAGCTGTTTTTT. It specifies CASDTPGGADTGELFF. The full variable domain, completed using reference TRBV28 and TRBJ2-2, is DVKVTQSSRYLVKRTGEKVFLECVQDMDHENMFWYRQDPGLGLRLIYFSYDVKMKEKGDIPEGYSVSREKKERFSLILESASTNQTSMYLCASDTPGGADTGELFFGEGSRLTVL.

The chain uses TRBV6-5 and TRBJ1-4; TRBD1 matches 9 bases. J lost 8 bases, V lost 5 bases, and 9 bases had no gene match. This CDR3 spans 15 amino acids. The germline V gene encodes CDR1 MNHEY and CDR2 SVGAGI. The CDR3 nucleotides are TGTGCCAGCAGTAGAACCGGGACAGGGAGGGAAAAACTGTTTTTT. It encodes CASSRTGTGREKLFF.

By share, this clone counts as medium-sized. The chain has TRBV18 and TRBJ1-1; 8 nucleotides align to TRBD1. This CDR3 has 13 amino acids. Germline V gene sequence: CDR1 KGHSH, CDR2 LQKENI. The J segment lost 11 bases and the V segment lost 3 bases, leaving 8 bases of the junction unmatched. DNA for the CDR3: TGTGCCAGCTCACCGGGACAGGACTTGCATGCTTTCTTT. This translates into CASSPGQDLHAFF.

This chain joins TRBV19 and TRBJ2-7; 9 bases are shared with TRBD2. Trimming removed 3 bases from V and 4 bases from J; junction bases left unmatched: 13. The CDR3 is 17 residues long. Per the germline V gene, CDR1 is LNHDA and CDR2 is SQIVND (reference sequence). CDR3 sequence reads: CASSMVVAGGPRYEQYF. The CDR3 coding sequence is TGTGCCAGTAGTATGGTGGTGGCGGGAGGGCCAAGGTACGAGCAGTACTTC.

The genes are TRBV7-2 and TRBJ2-7; D is possibly TRBD2 (5 bases). The CDR3 is 16 amino acids. Germline CDR1 is SGHTA and CDR2 is FQGNSA. V was trimmed by 2 bases and J by 0 bases, leaving 14 bases between them. The CDR3 DNA follows: TGTGCCAGCAGCTTAAGTAGCGCCCTTAGCTCCTACGAGCAGTACTTC. Translating gives CASSLSSALSSYEQYF.

The V and J genes are TRBV7-5 and TRBJ1-1; the D segment call TRBD1 is taken from the table without a DNA check. TRBV7-5 is a recognized pseudogene. The CDR3 has 17 residues. The CDR3 region is CARSLGDMVNPNTEAFF. In nucleotides, the CDR3 is TGTGCCAGAAGCTTGGGGGACATGGTGAATCCGAACACTGAAGCTTTCTTT.

This rearrangement joins TRBV7-8 to TRBJ2-7; D is perhaps TRBD2 (7 bases). The germline V gene has CDR1 SGHVS and CDR2 FQNEAQ. The CDR3 contains 14 residues. V was trimmed by 5 bases and J by 2 bases, leaving 13 bases between them. The CDR3 reads CASSAGGGPYEQYF. The CDR3 bases are TGTGCCAGCAGCGCTGGGGGGGGGCCCTACGAGCAGTACTTC.

The rearrangement links TRBV27 to TRBJ1-1; 12 bases map to TRBD1. The junction had 16 bases not matched to a gene; V was cut back by 6 bases and J by 11 bases. The CDR3 totals 16 residues. Germline V gene data show CDR1 as MNHEY and CDR2 as SMNVEV (reference sequence). The CDR3 here is CASSLSRGQGARWAFF. The CDR3 bases are TGTGCCAGCAGCTTGTCCCGGGGACAGGGGGCGAGATGGGCTTTCTTT.

This sequence joins TRBV24-1 and TRBJ2-1, with TRBD2 identical over 8 bases. Germline loops: CDR1 KGHDR, CDR2 SFDVKD. This CDR3 has 16 residues. The V segment lost 6 bases and the J segment 4 bases; nucleotides outside the gene matches: 10. Here the CDR3 DNA reads TGTGCCACCAGTTCCTTAGGGACTAGTAGGTACAATGAGCAGTTCTTC. It encodes CATSSLGTSRYNEQFF.

This clone has only one observation. The chain combines TRBV5-4 with TRBJ2-1, with 10 bases that match TRBD2. Germline CDR1 and CDR2: SGHNT and YYREEE (reference sequence). The CDR3 loop spans 15 amino acids. V gave up 4 bases and J gave up 2 bases; unmatched junction bases: 3. The CDR3 DNA reads as TGTGCCAGCAGCCAGCGGGAGGGCCCCTACAATGAGCAGTTCTTC. This translates into CASSQREGPYNEQFF.

The rearrangement uses TRBV2 and TRBJ2-1; weak D call: TRBD1 (6 bases). Germline assignment: CDR1 SNHLY and CDR2 FYNNEI. V lost 1 base and J lost 10, with 17 bases in between. The CDR3 contains 15 residues. DNA of the CDR3: TGTGCCAGCAGTGAAGGGACAGTGGCACCTGGGGAGCAGTTCTTC. It is translated as CASSEGTVAPGEQFF.

The rearrangement links TRBV2 to TRBJ2-5; D is undetermined. V was shortened by 7 bases and J by 1 base, with 10 bases between the two germline ends. The length of the CDR3 is 13 residues. Germline V gene data show CDR1 as SNHLY and CDR2 as FYNNEI. The CDR3 DNA reads as TGTGCCAGCAACGCGGAGTTCCAAGAGACCCAGTACTTC. The encoded protein is CASNAEFQETQYF.

This clone is medium-sized in the sample. The rearrangement uses TRBV6-5 and TRBJ2-7; the D gene is possibly TRBD2 (6 bases). The V and J ends lost 7 bases and 5 bases respectively, with 21 bases between them. The CDR3 sequence is 15 residues long. In germline, CDR1 is MNHEY, CDR2 SVGAGI. The DNA for the CDR3 is TGTGCCAGCACCCCCATGGGGGACTTGCCCCACGAGCAGTACTTC. This gives the protein CASTPMGDLPHEQYF.

The V and J genes are TRBV19 and TRBJ2-4; D may be TRBD1 (5 bases). Per the germline V gene, CDR1 is LNHDA and CDR2 is SQIVND (reference sequence). This CDR3 is 15 amino acids long. Trimming shortened V by 5 bases and J by 0 bases, and 11 bases separated the two germline ends. The CDR3 DNA reads as TGTGCCAGTAGTCCACAGGTAGCAGCCAAAAACATTCAGTACTTC. This gives the protein CASSPQVAAKNIQYF.

This rearrangement joins TRBV6-6 to TRBJ1-4; tentatively, D is TRBD1 (6 bases). The germline gives CDR1 MNHNY, CDR2 SVGAGI (reference sequence). V lost 6 bases to trimming and J lost 7 bases, with 9 bases between them. This CDR3 is 12 amino acids long. The CDR3: CASSQGFEKLFF. In DNA form, the CDR3 reads TGTGCCAGCAGCCAGGGGTTTGAAAAACTGTTTTTT.

The J gene is TRBJ2-3, the V gene TRBV2; 7 nucleotides match TRBD2. This CDR3 comprises 13 residues. With V trimmed by 6 bases and J by 7 bases, 7 bases remained unmatched. Germline assignment: CDR1 SNHLY and CDR2 FYNNEI. CDR3 coding DNA: TGTGCCAGCAGAGACGGGAGGACCTATACGCAGTATTTT. As protein: CASRDGRTYTQYF.

J is TRBJ2-5 and V is TRBV27; 7 bases are a match to TRBD2. V was clipped by 5 bases and J by 1 base; unmatched bases: 7. The CDR3 totals 15 residues. The V gene's germline CDR1 is MNHEY and CDR2 SMNVEV (reference sequence). CDR3 sequence: CASSTVIAGQETQYF. CDR3 nucleotides: TGTGCCAGCAGTACGGTCATAGCGGGCCAAGAGACCCAGTACTTC.